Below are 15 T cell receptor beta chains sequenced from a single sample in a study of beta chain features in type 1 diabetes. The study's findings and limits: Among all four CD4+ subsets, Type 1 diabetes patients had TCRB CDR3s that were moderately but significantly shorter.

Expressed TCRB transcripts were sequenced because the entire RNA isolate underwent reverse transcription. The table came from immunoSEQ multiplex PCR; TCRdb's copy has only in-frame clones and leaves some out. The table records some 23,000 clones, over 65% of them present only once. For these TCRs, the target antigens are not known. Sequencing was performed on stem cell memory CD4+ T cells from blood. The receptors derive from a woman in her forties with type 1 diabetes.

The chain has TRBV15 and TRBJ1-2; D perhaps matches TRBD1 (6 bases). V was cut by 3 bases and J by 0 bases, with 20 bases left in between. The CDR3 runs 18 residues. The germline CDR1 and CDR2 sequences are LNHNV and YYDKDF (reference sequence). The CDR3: CATSRERGSSGANYGYTF. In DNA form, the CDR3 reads TGTGCCACCAGCAGGGAAAGGGGGTCCAGCGGAGCTAACTATGGCTACACCTTC.

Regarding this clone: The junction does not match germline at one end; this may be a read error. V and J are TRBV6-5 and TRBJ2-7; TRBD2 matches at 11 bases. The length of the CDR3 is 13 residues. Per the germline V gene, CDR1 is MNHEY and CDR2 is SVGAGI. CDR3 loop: CASGTSGSYEQYF. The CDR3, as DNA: TGCGCCAGCGGTACTAGCGGGAGCTACGAGCAGTACTTC.

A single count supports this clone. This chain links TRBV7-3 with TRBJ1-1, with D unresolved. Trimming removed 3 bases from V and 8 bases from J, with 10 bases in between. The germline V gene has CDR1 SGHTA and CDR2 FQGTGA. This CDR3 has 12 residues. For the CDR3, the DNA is TGTGCCAGCAGCTTTCGGACTCAGGAAGCTTTCTTT. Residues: CASSFRTQEAFF.

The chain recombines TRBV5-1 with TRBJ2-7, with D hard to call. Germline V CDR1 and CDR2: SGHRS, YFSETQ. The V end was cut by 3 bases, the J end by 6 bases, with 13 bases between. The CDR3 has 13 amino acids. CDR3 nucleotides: TGCGCCAGCAGCTCCCCAGGTTCTGCCGAGCAGTACTTC. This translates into CASSSPGSAEQYF.

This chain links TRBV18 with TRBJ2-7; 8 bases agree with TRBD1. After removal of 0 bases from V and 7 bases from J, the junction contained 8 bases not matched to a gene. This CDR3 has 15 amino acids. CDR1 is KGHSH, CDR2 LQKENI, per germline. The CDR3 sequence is CASSPPTQGAGEQYF. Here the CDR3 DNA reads TGTGCCAGCTCACCACCTACTCAGGGGGCAGGAGAGCAGTACTTC.

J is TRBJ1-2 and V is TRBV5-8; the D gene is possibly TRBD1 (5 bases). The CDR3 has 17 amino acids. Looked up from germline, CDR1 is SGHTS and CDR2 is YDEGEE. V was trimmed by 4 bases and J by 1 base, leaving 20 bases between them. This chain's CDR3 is CASSADSGRVINYGYTF. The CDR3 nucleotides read TGTGCCAGCAGCGCCGACAGCGGGCGTGTTATTAACTATGGCTACACCTTC.

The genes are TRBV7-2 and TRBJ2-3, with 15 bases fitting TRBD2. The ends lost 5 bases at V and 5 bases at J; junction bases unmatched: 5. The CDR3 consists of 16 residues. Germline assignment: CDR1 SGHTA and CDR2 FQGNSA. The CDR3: CASSGGLAGGLDTQYF. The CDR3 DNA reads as TGTGCCAGCAGCGGGGGACTAGCGGGAGGATTAGATACGCAGTATTTT.

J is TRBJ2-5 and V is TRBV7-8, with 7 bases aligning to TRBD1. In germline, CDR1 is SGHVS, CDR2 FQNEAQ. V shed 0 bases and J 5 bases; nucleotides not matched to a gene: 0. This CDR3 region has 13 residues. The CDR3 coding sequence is TGTGCCAGCAGCTTAGCCAGGGGGGAGACCCAGTACTTC. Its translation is CASSLARGETQYF.

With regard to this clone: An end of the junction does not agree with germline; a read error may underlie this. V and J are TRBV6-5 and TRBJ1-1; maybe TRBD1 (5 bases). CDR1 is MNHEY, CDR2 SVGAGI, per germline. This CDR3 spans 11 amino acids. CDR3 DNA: TGTGCCAGCAGTTATGGGCAGGGTATAATCTTT. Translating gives CASSYGQGIIF.

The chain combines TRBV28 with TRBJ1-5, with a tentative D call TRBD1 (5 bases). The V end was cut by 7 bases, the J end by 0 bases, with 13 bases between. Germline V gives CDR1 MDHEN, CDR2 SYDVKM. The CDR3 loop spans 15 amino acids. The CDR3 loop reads CASTPETDSNQPQHF. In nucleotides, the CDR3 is TGTGCCAGCACCCCCGAGACAGATAGCAATCAGCCCCAGCATTTT.

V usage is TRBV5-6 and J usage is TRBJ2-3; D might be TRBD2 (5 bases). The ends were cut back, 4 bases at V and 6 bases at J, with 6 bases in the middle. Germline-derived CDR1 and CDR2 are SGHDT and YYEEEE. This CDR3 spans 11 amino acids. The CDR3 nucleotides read TGTGCCAGCAGCACGGGGGATACGCAGTATTTT. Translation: CASSTGDTQYF.

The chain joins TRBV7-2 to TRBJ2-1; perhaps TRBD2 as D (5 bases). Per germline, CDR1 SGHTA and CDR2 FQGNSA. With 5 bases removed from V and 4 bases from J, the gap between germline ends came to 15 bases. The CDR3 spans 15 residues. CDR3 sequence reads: CASSPWESGYNEQFF. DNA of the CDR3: TGTGCCAGCAGCCCCTGGGAGAGCGGTTACAATGAGCAGTTCTTC.

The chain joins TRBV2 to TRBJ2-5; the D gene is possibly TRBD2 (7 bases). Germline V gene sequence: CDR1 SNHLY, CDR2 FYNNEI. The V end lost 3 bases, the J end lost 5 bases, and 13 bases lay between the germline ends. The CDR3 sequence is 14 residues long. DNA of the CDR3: TGTGCCAGCAGTGAGAGGGGGGGGCGGGAGACCCAGTACTTC. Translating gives CASSERGGRETQYF.

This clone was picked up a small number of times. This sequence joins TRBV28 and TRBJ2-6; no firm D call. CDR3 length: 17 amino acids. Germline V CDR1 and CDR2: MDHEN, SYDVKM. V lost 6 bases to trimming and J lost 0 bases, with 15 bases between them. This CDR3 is CASRRGRRSSGANVLTF. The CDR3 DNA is TGTGCCAGCAGACGTGGCAGGCGTAGCTCTGGGGCCAACGTCCTGACTTTC.

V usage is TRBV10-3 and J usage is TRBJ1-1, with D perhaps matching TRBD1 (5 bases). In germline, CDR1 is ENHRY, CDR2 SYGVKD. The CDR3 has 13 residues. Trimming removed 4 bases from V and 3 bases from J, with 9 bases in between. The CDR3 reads CAISGGGDTEAFF. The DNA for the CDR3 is TGTGCCATCAGTGGAGGAGGGGACACTGAAGCTTTCTTT.